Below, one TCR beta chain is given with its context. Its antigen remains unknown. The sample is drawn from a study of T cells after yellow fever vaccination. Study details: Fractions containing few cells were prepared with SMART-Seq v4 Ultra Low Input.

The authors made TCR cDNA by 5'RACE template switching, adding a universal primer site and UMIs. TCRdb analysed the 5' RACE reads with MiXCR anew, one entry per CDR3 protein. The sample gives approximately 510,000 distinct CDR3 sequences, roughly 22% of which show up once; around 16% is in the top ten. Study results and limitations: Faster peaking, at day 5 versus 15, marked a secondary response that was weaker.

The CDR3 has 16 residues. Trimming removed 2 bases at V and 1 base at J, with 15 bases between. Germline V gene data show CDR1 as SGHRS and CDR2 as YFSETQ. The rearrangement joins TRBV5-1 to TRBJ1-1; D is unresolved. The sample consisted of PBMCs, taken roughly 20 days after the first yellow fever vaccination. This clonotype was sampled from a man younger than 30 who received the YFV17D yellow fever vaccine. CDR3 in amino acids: CASSFGYGLGNTEAFF. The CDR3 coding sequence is TGCGCCAGCAGCTTTGGCTACGGGTTGGGGAACACTGAAGCTTTCTTT.